The source of this T cell receptor (beta chain) is a study of metastatic and nonmetastatic thyroid tumors (TCRdb year 2020). About the investigation overall: Repertoires from peripheral blood and from tumor or nodule tissue samples of malignant and benign thyroid patients were compared. Study-wide conclusions, independent of this receptor: In both blood and tumor samples, TCR beta diversity was reported to be significantly higher in malignant tumors than in benign nodules.

No treatment had been received by any patient before thyroid surgery. Using T-cell receptor beta sequencing, the researchers looked back retrospectively at clinical samples from patients, gathered between about 2012 and 2019. In the case of this clone: The clone's antigen remains unknown. Per-nucleotide qualities are absent, and no much larger clonotype sits a single base away.

Receptor amplification or capture employed PCR. The listed sequencing device is Illumina HiSeq 4000. High-throughput sequencing was used to profile the TCR beta-chain CDR3 region of every patient. The authors' pipeline ran thus. CDR3 differences across clinicopathological groups were used to build a classifier for discriminating distant-metastatic papillary thyroid cancer patients. To measure repertoire diversity the researchers used the Shannon index, while the Morisita-Horn index served to gauge how similar the tumor and blood repertoires were. TCRdb took the public reads, trimmed them with fastp at Q25, ran MiXCR for clone calling and kept in-frame beta chains. For this entry, the V and J calls and clone size follow TCRdb and not the study's own pipeline. The sample table holds more than 15,000 clones, of which just over 30% were seen once. The top ten clones comprise under 12% of the sample. The CDR3, from cysteine to phenylalanine, totals 15 residues. Only the CDR3 region is kept as DNA, spanning 45 bases read in frame from base 1. The germline V gene encodes CDR1 MNHNS and CDR2 SASEGT. V and J are truncated by 4 bases and 3 bases respectively, leaving an intervening sequence of 15 bases.

The receptor chain draws on TRBV6-1 and TRBJ2-5; matching of 6 bases hints at TRBD2 as the D gene. Specimen: blood. The clonotype originates from a female donor with papillary thyroid cancer or a benign thyroid nodule (not recorded which). Some clones in this sample may be carry-over from other donors' samples. For the CDR3, the sequence is CASSAGLSLKETQYF. The DNA sequence is given as TGTGCCAGCAGTGCGGGACTCAGCCTCAAAGAGACCCAGTACTTC.